Below, one T cell receptor (beta chain) is given with its context. These data belong to a study of blood T cell repertoires in COVID-19. About the research overall: Sites across the United States, Italy and Spain contributed samples from acute and convalescent COVID-19. Sample material is recorded as cDNA or gDNA derived from T cells, B-cell-depleted T cells, or PBMCs.

As handled by the study authors: By means of reference gene primer amplification, nucleated cell counts were estimated. Clones were sequenced by immunoSEQ multiplex PCR, and TCRdb holds only the in-frame ones, with some missing. V and J calls and clone size are as listed in that table; D and trimming were resolved from the DNA. The table lists about half a million clones, about 91% of them singletons. The germline gives CDR1 MNHEY, CDR2 SMNVEV (reference sequence). Germline trimming cut 6 bases from V and 6 bases from J; bases unmatched to any gene: 5. CDR3 size: 14 residues. It was during active infection that Seattle patients were enrolled and then longitudinally followed.

Sequenced sample: peripheral blood. V is TRBV27 and J is TRBJ2-1, with 10 bases identical to TRBD2. The clonotype comes from a man younger than 35 with COVID-19, enrolled during active disease. The DNA for the CDR3 is TGTGCCAGCAGGCTAGCGGGAGCTCCCAATGAGCAGTTCTTC. Protein product: CASRLAGAPNEQFF.